This T cell receptor beta chain was obtained from a study of T cell responses to AZD1222 COVID-19 vaccine (dated by TCRdb to about 2021). Describing the broader study: TCR sequencing was performed for fewer than 250 trial participants, of whom 200 to 210 were given two doses of AZD1222 and approximately 26 were given two doses of MenACWY control vaccine. Trial participants were enrolled by age into 18-55, 56-69 and 70-plus year subgroups, with roughly 160, 29 and 62 TCR-sequenced participants respectively.

Concerning this clone itself: No antigen is known for it. The input lacks base qualities; no much larger clone sits a single base away.

Results the study describes overall, beyond this receptor: Because no day 14 peak-response samples were available, the repertoires could be characterized only after the peak T cell response. Reportedly, almost half of the unique spike-specific TCRs recognized epitopes lying outside the regions that are mutated in the B.1.351 and B.1.1.7 variants. Conclusions about previously exposed vaccinees are limited, since just 5 or 6 AZD1222 recipients were seropositive for SARS-CoV-2 at baseline. Most participants were white British and females outnumbered males, and the authors suggested that clonal diversity may have been underestimated. After two AZD1222 doses, both the breadth and the depth of spike-specific TCRs were significantly higher than at day 0 and than in MenACWY recipients. The 56-69-year group was small, and its depth increase did not reach significance, likely because of low power. CD4 TCRs associated with the vaccine covered the entire spike protein, and the dominant responses were in regions 160-218 and 743-854.

The V end loses 0 bases and the J end loses 1 base, and a stretch of 12 bases separates them. From the cysteine up to the phenylalanine, the CDR3 has a length of 16 residues. Only CDR3 DNA remains: 48 bases, in frame from the first base. CDR1 and CDR2 were assigned from the germline V gene as MGHDK and SYGVNS. The CDR3 regions of human TCRbeta chains were subjected to immunosequencing. On the authors' methods: Repertoire TCRs were matched against a reference library of SARS-CoV-2-specific TCRs generated with the MIRA antigen-specificity platform. Breadth meant the fraction of unique TCRs that were SARS-CoV-2-associated, whereas depth meant the fraction of total T cells that were SARS-CoV-2-associated. Using the MIRA data, each spike-specific TCR was mapped to the spike region that the TCR reacts to and placed in a CD4 or CD8 class. Log10-transformed breadth and depth values were compared by one-way ANOVA with Sidak's multiple comparisons tests. Held by TCRdb, this immuneACCESS table contains in-frame sequences only and omits some clones. Under half of the omission traces to an unresolved V gene where checked; the cause of the rest is unknown. D and trimming come from the DNA, and the V and J calls and clone size come from that table. Across this sample there are about 150,000 clones, with around 85% seen only once. The ten largest make up 5.5% to 8.5% of the sample.

The sample's time point label is to be understood as: sample from adult after SARS-CoV-2 infection, after symptom onset. A couple of convalescent COVID-19 patients, sampled after symptom onset from adults with prior SARS-CoV-2 infection, were also TCR-sequenced for comparison. The TCR originated in an adult who had recovered from COVID-19. Source: peripheral blood, taken after recovery from COVID-19. The sequence joins TRBV25-1 to TRBJ1-1, with an unclear D gene assignment. The bases are TGTGCCAGCAGTGAATATGGCTTGCCTCAGAACACTGAAGCTTTCTTT. It codes for CASSEYGLPQNTEAFF.